This TCR beta chain was observed in a study of blood T cell repertoires in COVID-19 (dated by TCRdb to 2019 to 2021). About the investigation overall: The collaborator samples originated in the United States, Italy and Spain and spanned the acute and convalescent phases of COVID-19. Subjects who had been exposed to COVID-19, were actively infected with it, or had recovered from it provided the deeply sampled blood TCRbeta repertoires that made up the dataset. The material from the prospective study consisted of cDNA or gDNA derived from T cells, B-cell-depleted T cells, or PBMCs. HLA class I and class II types, where available, came from metadata supplied by the sample provider rather than from assay-based typing. The sample metadata nearly always contained a de-identified subject ID, COVID-19 status, age in years and sex. The samples were drawn from two sources: the first 160 participants of the ongoing ImmuneRACE study, and 950 to 1,500 subjects contributed by 6 global collaborators. The repertoires were made available in a free public database intended to serve as a resource for research on the immune response to SARS-CoV-2.

Enrolling through a virtual design, the prospective study's participants ranged in age from roughly 18 to 100 years and lived across 20 to 30 United States geographic areas. In the prospective study, participants were assigned to cohorts based on the clinical history participants reported in a screening survey and a study questionnaire. Recovered participants in ImmuneRACE Cohort 3 were defined as having two consecutive negative NP/OP PCR tests, clearance from a healthcare professional, or resolution of symptoms. In the prospective study, whole blood, serum and a nasopharyngeal or oropharyngeal swab were collected from each participant by mobile phlebotomists. Additional blood draws and questionnaires over an approximately two-month period could optionally be provided by prospective study participants. Blood samples from the prospective study were shipped frozen or at room temperature prior to DNA extraction.

Trimming at the junction amounts to 2 bases on V and 2 bases on J, and the germline ends lie 6 bases apart. CDR3 length: 13 amino acids, cysteine to phenylalanine. The sequence is cut down to CDR3 DNA, 39 bases in frame from base 1. CDR1 and CDR2, per the germline V gene (reference sequence), are PRHDT and FYEKMQ. On the study overall, not on this receptor specifically: How much clinical and demographic metadata was included differed by source and by participant, and the metadata was provided uncurated.

Comments on this clone: Its target antigen remains unknown. No much larger clone exists at a distance of one base, and base qualities are not known.

The immunoSEQ Assay, a bias-controlled multiplex PCR, was used to amplify TCRbeta CDR3 regions from genomic DNA. Regarding the original processing steps: Within the assay, amplification of reference gene primers was used to estimate how many nucleated cells each sample contained. To quantify the absolute abundance of each unique TCRbeta CDR3 rearrangement, sequence reads were collapsed and filtered. For each sample, productive Simpson clonality was calculated as the square root of Simpson's diversity index over productive rearrangements. TCRdb provides this immuneACCESS table in a form limited to in-frame rearrangements. Some clones are lacking; in checked studies, under half of them reflect an unresolved V gene, and why the rest are absent is not known. The V and J calls and clone size come from that table; D and trimming were worked out from the DNA. The sample includes some 180,000 clones, with approximately 85% observed a single time. The biggest ten clones account for more than 5% of the sample.

The receptor comes from a man between 35 and 55 years old who had recovered from COVID-19. The chain is assembled from TRBV13 and TRBJ1-1, with the D segment identity uncertain. Sequencing was carried out using PBMCs or T cells enriched from blood (not recorded which). The sequenced DNA: TGTGCCAGCAGCTTATACAGTAACACTGAAGCTTTCTTT. This is translated as CASSLYSNTEAFF.